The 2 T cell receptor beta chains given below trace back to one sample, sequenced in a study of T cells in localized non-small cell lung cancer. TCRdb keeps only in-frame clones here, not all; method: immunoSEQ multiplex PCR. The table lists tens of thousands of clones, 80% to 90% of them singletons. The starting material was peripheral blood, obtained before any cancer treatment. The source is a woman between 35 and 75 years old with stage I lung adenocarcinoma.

CDR3 residues: CAWSLGHEQYF. DNA of the CDR3: TGTGCCTGGAGTCTCGGTCACGAGCAGTACTTC. This sequence joins TRBV30 and TRBJ2-7; D not certain. V was pared by 2 bases and J by 5 bases, with 7 bases between. The CDR3 extends over 11 amino acids. Germline assignment: CDR1 GTSNPN and CDR2 SVGIG (reference sequence).

CDR3 in DNA: TGTGCCAGCAGCTCTCCCCCCGGGACAGGGCGGGGGGAGCTGTTTTTT. It encodes CASSSPPGTGRGELFF. The J gene is TRBJ2-2, the V gene TRBV7-3; TRBD1 matches at 9 bases. Germline V gives CDR1 SGHTA, CDR2 FQGTGA. The CDR3 totals 16 residues. V was pared by 4 bases and J by 8 bases, with 11 bases of the junction left unmatched.